This TCR beta chain was captured in a study of T cell clones after liver transplantation. Turning to the study itself: Patients counted as tolerant after at least one year off all immunosuppression, enzymes not exceeding twice normal. Timepoints were pre-transplant, pre-withdrawal, and after withdrawal was completed or failed. Study-wide results and limits: Graft donor-reactive T cells possibly entered the graft instead of undergoing deletion.

Notes on this clone: The antigen is not known.

Some clones are missing from TCRdb's copy, which holds only in-frame ones; the method was immunoSEQ multiplex PCR. The repertoire holds some 120,000 clones, with 90% as singletons. Germline CDR1 is ENHRY and CDR2 is SYGVKD. After removal of 8 bases from V and 7 bases from J, the junction contained 7 bases not matched to a gene. CDR3 size: 13 residues. This chain uses TRBV10-3 with TRBJ1-5, with 8 positions matching TRBD1. This TCR was sampled from a human patient who received a liver transplant. Part of the T cells may come from the graft donor. The sample consisted of CD4+ T cells from blood, taken 12 months after liver transplant. The CDR3 DNA sequence: TGTGCCATCGGACAGGGAGGCGGACAGCCCCAGCATTTT. Its protein is CAIGQGGGQPQHF.